Following are 18 T cell receptor beta chains from one sample sequenced in a study of blood T cell repertoires in COVID-19. Sequenced by immunoSEQ multiplex PCR; TCRdb stores in-frame clones only, minus some. This repertoire shows 200,000 to 250,000 clones, around 85% found once; its top ten account for 2.5% to 3.5%. Sequencing used peripheral blood. These receptors came from a woman aged 25 to 39 who had recovered from COVID-19.

The chain has TRBV6-5 and TRBJ1-3, with D possibly matching TRBD1 (5 bases). With 2 bases removed from V and 4 bases from J, the gap between germline ends came to 9 bases. The germline CDR1 and CDR2 sequences are MNHEY and SVGAGI. CDR3 length equals 14 residues. CDR3 bases: TGTGCCAGCAGTTACAAGGGGCACGGAAACACCATATATTTT. It is translated as CASSYKGHGNTIYF.

The chain uses TRBV2 and TRBJ2-5; TRBD2 might be the D (5 bases). The CDR3 length is 13 residues. V was pared by 8 bases and J by 5 bases, with 15 bases between. Germline loops: CDR1 SNHLY, CDR2 FYNNEI. The CDR3, as DNA: TGTGCCAGCGGAGTAGGGCGCGGGGAGACCCAGTACTTC. Translated: CASGVGRGETQYF.

The genes are TRBV11-2 and TRBJ2-1, with 14 bases identical to TRBD2. The length of the CDR3 is 17 residues. Per the germline V gene, CDR1 is SGHAT and CDR2 is FQNNGV. With 4 bases clipped from V and 4 bases from J, the junction kept 6 bases outside the gene matches. CDR3 sequence (DNA): TGTGCCAGCAGCTCCCCCGGGACTAGCGGGGGATACAATGAGCAGTTCTTC. Amino acids: CASSSPGTSGGYNEQFF.

This chain joins TRBV4-2 and TRBJ2-2, with TRBD2 matching over 13 bases. CDR1 is LGHNA and CDR2 is YNFKEQ in the germline V gene. V trimming: 4 bases; J trimming: 7 bases; junction bases outside the gene matches: 3. This CDR3 contains 15 residues. The CDR3, as DNA: TGTGCCAGCAGCCTCCGGACTAGCGGGGGCGGGGAGCTGTTTTTT. It yields the protein CASSLRTSGGGELFF.

The chain has TRBV30 and TRBJ2-2; 10 bases are a match to TRBD1. Germline V gene lookup returns CDR1 GTSNPN and CDR2 SVGIG (reference sequence). CDR3 length: 14 amino acids. Unmatched junction bases numbered 2, after V lost 1 base and J lost 6 bases. The CDR3 reads CAWSAGTGAGELFF. The CDR3 DNA follows: TGTGCCTGGAGTGCCGGGACAGGGGCCGGGGAGCTGTTTTTT.

The V call is TRBV9, the J call TRBJ2-1; 11 nucleotides match TRBD2. The CDR3 extends over 15 amino acids. V lost 0 bases, J lost 7 bases, and 3 bases stayed unmatched. Germline CDR1 SGDLS, CDR2 YYNGEE. CDR3 loop: CASSVDTSGGNEQFF. In DNA form, the CDR3 reads TGTGCCAGCAGCGTAGATACTAGCGGGGGTAATGAGCAGTTCTTC.

V and J are TRBV13 and TRBJ2-7, with TRBD2 as a possible D gene (6 bases). CDR1 is PRHDT and CDR2 is FYEKMQ in the germline V gene (reference sequence). V was trimmed by 11 bases and J by 3 bases, leaving 23 bases between them. The CDR3 spans 15 residues. The CDR3 DNA is TGTGCCTCCCAGAATAGCGGCATCTTGAGCTACGAGCAGTACTTC. This encodes CASQNSGILSYEQYF.

The rearrangement joins TRBV5-5 to TRBJ2-7; 10 nucleotides agree with TRBD2. The CDR3 covers 16 residues. CDR1 is SGHKS, CDR2 YYEKEE, per germline (reference sequence). The ends lost 0 bases at V and 7 bases at J; junction bases unmatched: 10. CDR3: CASSLAGLAGAGEQYF. The CDR3 DNA reads as TGTGCCAGCAGCTTGGCCGGGCTAGCGGGGGCGGGAGAGCAGTACTTC.

The chain recombines TRBV7-6 with TRBJ1-5; a possible D gene is TRBD1 (5 bases). Germline values: CDR1 SGHVS, CDR2 FNYEAQ. CDR3 length: 13 amino acids. Trimming took off 5 bases at V and 5 bases at J, with 10 bases between the two ends. The CDR3 region is CASSRQSDQPQHF. CDR3 in DNA: TGTGCCAGCAGCCGACAGTCTGATCAGCCCCAGCATTTT.

The rearrangement joins TRBV4-1 to TRBJ1-4; 9 positions match TRBD1. The germline gives CDR1 MGHRA, CDR2 YSYEKL. The CDR3 consists of 15 residues. The V segment lost 2 bases and the J segment 8 bases; nucleotides outside the gene matches: 6. CDR3: CASSQTGTGREKLFF. The CDR3 DNA reads TGCGCCAGCAGCCAAACCGGGACAGGGCGCGAAAAACTGTTTTTT.

The chain has TRBV29-1 and TRBJ2-5, with TRBD2 matching 7 bases. There are 11 residues in the CDR3. Trimming at V came to 6 bases and at J to 13 bases, leaving 11 bases not matched to a gene. Per the germline V gene, CDR1 is SQVTM and CDR2 is ANQGSEA. CDR3 region: CSVYHRDYLYF. The CDR3 DNA sequence: TGCAGCGTCTATCACCGGGACTACTTGTACTTC.

V usage is TRBV7-9 and J usage is TRBJ1-1; 7 bases align to TRBD1. The CDR3 totals 14 residues. Trimming removed 5 bases from V and 4 bases from J; junction bases left unmatched: 7. Germline-derived CDR1 and CDR2 are SEHNR and FQNEAQ (reference sequence). The CDR3 here is CASSALQGGTEAFF. As DNA, the CDR3 is TGTGCCAGCAGCGCTCTTCAGGGGGGCACTGAAGCTTTCTTT.

The rearrangement joins TRBV19 to TRBJ2-1; 10 bases map to TRBD1. In germline, CDR1 is LNHDA, CDR2 SQIVND (reference sequence). V gave up 6 bases and J gave up 8 bases; unmatched junction bases: 4. The CDR3 is 13 residues long. The CDR3 DNA is TGTGCCAGTAGGAGGACAGGGGGTGATGAGCAGTTCTTC. It encodes CASRRTGGDEQFF.

In nucleotides, the CDR3 is TGCAGCGTTGTTCTCGTGGGGGGTAACACTGAAGCTTTCTTT. Translation gives CSVVLVGGNTEAFF. V usage is TRBV29-1 and J usage is TRBJ1-1, with D perhaps TRBD1 (5 bases). Germline CDR1 reads SQVTM; CDR2 reads ANQGSEA. Trimming stripped 4 bases from V and 2 bases from J, with 14 bases between. The CDR3 is 14 residues long. Drawing the rest from reference TRBV29-1 and TRBJ1-1, the complete variable domain is SAVISQKPSRDICQRGTSLTIQCQVDSQVTMMFWYRQQPGQSLTLIATANQGSEATYESGFVIDKFPISRPNLTFSTLTVSNMSPEDSSIYLCSVVLVGGNTEAFFGQGTRLTVV.

This clone came up a few times. The chain links TRBV7-3 to TRBJ1-1, with 10 bases identical to TRBD1. This CDR3 spans 14 amino acids. Per the germline V gene, CDR1 is SGHTA and CDR2 is FQGTGA. The ends lost 2 bases at V and 5 bases at J; junction bases unmatched: 2. CDR3 amino acids: CASSLGDRGTEAFF. As DNA, the CDR3 is TGTGCCAGCAGCTTAGGGGACAGGGGTACTGAAGCTTTCTTT.

The chain carries TRBV18 and TRBJ2-2; 7 bases are shared with TRBD1. Per the germline V gene, CDR1 is KGHSH and CDR2 is LQKENI. The ends lost 9 bases at V and 4 bases at J; junction bases unmatched: 5. This CDR3 spans 13 amino acids. The CDR3 region is CASQTGSTGELFF. The CDR3 nucleotides are TGTGCCAGTCAGACAGGGAGCACCGGGGAGCTGTTTTTT.

The chain recombines TRBV4-1 with TRBJ2-3; TRBD1 is a possible D gene (5 bases). Germline V gene sequence: CDR1 MGHRA, CDR2 YSYEKL. Trimming shortened V by 1 base and J by 6 bases, and 14 bases separated the two germline ends. The CDR3 contains 15 residues. In nucleotides, the CDR3 is TGCGCCAGCAGCCAAGCAGGGTTCTTGTCCGATACGCAGTATTTT. Its protein product is CASSQAGFLSDTQYF.

This sequence joins TRBV30 and TRBJ1-5; D gene unclear. CDR1 is GTSNPN and CDR2 is SVGIG in the germline V gene (reference sequence). V lost 5 bases and J lost 0, with 5 bases in between. The CDR3 has 12 residues. In nucleotides, the CDR3 is TGTGCCTGGTCTAATAGCAATCAGCCCCAGCATTTT. It is translated as CAWSNSNQPQHF.